The rows below give T cell receptor beta chains drawn from one sample of a study of T cells in Graves' hyperthyroidism and ophthalmopathy. TCRdb re-called the multiplex PCR reads through MiXCR, storing one row per CDR3 protein. The table has 89,000 or so distinct CDR3 sequences, roughly 39% seen once; the top ten hold around 9.6%. Input material: peripheral blood or thyroid tissue (not recorded which). All receptors come from a woman in her twenties or thirties with Graves' hyperthyroidism. Each CDR3 is given with its conserved first and last residue. D genes are given only for firm matches. The size entry is marked missing in some rows and otherwise reads once, few, many or a size class.

CASSAGQLEQYF,TGCGCCAGCAGCGCGGGACAGCTCGAGCAGTACTTC,-,TRBV5-1,many,TRBJ2-7
CSANSGQPGDAF,TGCAGCGCTAACTCGGGACAGCCTGGCGACGCCTTC,TRBD1,TRBV20-1,-,TRBJ1-2
CASSARSVDTGEGSETQYF,TGTGCCAGCAGCGCCCGTTCGGTGGACACCGGGGAGGGATCGGAGACCCAGTACTTC,TRBD2,TRBV10-3,-,TRBJ2-5
CASSRGGITDTQYF,TGTGCCAGCAGTCGGGGCGGTATCACAGATACGCAGTATTTT,-,TRBV7-2,-,TRBJ2-3
CASSLRNWAGSCNSPLHF,TGTGCCAGCAGTTTACGAAACTGGGCAGGGTCCTGTAATTCACCCCTCCACTTT,-,TRBV28,-,TRBJ1-6
CASSRLAGDETQYF,TGTGCCAGCAGCCGACTAGCGGGAGATGAGACCCAGTACTTC,TRBD2,TRBV2,many,TRBJ2-5
CASSGSVHRGAVF,TGTGCCAGCTCGGGGAGCGTACACCGGGGAGCTGTTTTT,-,TRBV9,-,TRBJ2-2
CASSLGTSGSSTDTQYF,TGTGCCAGCAGCTTAGGGACTAGCGGGAGCAGCACAGATACGCAGTATTTT,TRBD2,TRBV7-2,-,TRBJ2-3
CASSSGGTRTRYEQYF,TGTGCCAGCAGTTCGGGGGGGACTAGAACAAGATACGAGCAGTACTTC,TRBD2,TRBV27,many,TRBJ2-7
CSVAGAYEQYF,TGCAGCGTGGCGGGTGCCTACGAGCAGTACTTC,-,TRBV29-1,-,TRBJ2-7
CASSYPGLRQETQYF,TGTGCCAGCAGCTATCCGGGACTACGACAAGAGACCCAGTACTTC,TRBD2,TRBV14,-,TRBJ2-5
CASSYGYTEAFF,TGTGCCAGCAGTTACGGTTACACTGAAGCTTTCTTT,-,TRBV28,many,TRBJ1-1
CASSDPAGLTGELFF,TGTGCCAGCAGTGATCCAGCGGGCCTAACCGGGGAGCTGTTTTTT,-,TRBV2,many,TRBJ2-2
CASSQDMTATDTQYF,TGTGCCAGCAGCCAAGATATGACCGCCACAGATACGCAGTATTTT,-,TRBV4-2,many,TRBJ2-3
CAIRGDGRNTGELFF,TGTGCCATCAGGGGGGACGGGAGGAACACCGGGGAGCTGTTTTTT,-,TRBV10-3,many,TRBJ2-2
CASSFGTGHYGYTF,TGTGCCAGCAGTTTCGGAACAGGTCACTATGGCTACACCTTC,-,TRBV28,few,TRBJ1-2
CASSLGLVFYEQYF,TGTGCCAGCAGTCTCGGACTAGTTTTCTACGAGCAGTACTTC,TRBD2,TRBV2,-,TRBJ2-7
CATPGLNNSPLHF,TGTGCCACCCCGGGACTGAATAATTCACCCCTCCACTTT,-,TRBV15,-,TRBJ1-6
CAISESMASGRYTGELFF,TGTGCCATCAGTGAGTCGATGGCTAGCGGGAGATACACCGGGGAGCTGTTTTTT,TRBD2,TRBV10-3,many,TRBJ2-2
CASPGREQYF,TGTGCCAGCCCCGGGCGTGAGCAGTACTTC,-,TRBV2,-,TRBJ2-7
CASSAQLGRGNTEAFF,TGTGCCAGCAGTGCGCAATTGGGACGGGGGAACACTGAAGCTTTCTTT,-,TRBV11-2,many,TRBJ1-1
CASRGDSTDTQYF,TGCGCCAGCAGGGGCGACAGCACAGATACGCAGTATTTT,-,TRBV5-1,-,TRBJ2-3
CASSAGGRQETQYF,TGTGCCAGCAGCGCCGGGGGGCGGCAAGAGACCCAGTACTTC,-,TRBV7-2,many,TRBJ2-5
CASSLYRFSREVIQNQPQHF,TGTGCCAGCAGTTTATACAGGTTCTCCCGGGAAGTTATCCAAAATCAGCCCCAGCATTTT,-,TRBV11-1,-,TRBJ1-5
CASQGGYEQYF,TGTGCCAGTCAGGGGGGCTACGAGCAGTACTTC,-,TRBV2,many,TRBJ2-7
CASSRRTSFSSGANVLTF,TGTGCCAGCAGTCGACGAACCTCCTTTAGCTCTGGGGCCAACGTCCTGACTTTC,-,TRBV6-5,many,TRBJ2-6
CASSTTGEKTQYF,TGTGCCAGCAGTACGACAGGGGAAAAGACCCAGTACTTC,TRBD1,TRBV28,-,TRBJ2-5
CAISAHGSREPQHF,TGTGCCATCAGTGCACATGGTTCAAGGGAGCCCCAGCATTTT,-,TRBV10-3,few,TRBJ1-5
CASSFHPGPRSGNTIYF,TGTGCCAGCAGTTTTCACCCGGGCCCGAGATCTGGAAACACCATATATTTT,-,TRBV5-5,-,TRBJ1-3
CASSRTGGLYEQYF,TGTGCCAGCAGTCGGACAGGCGGTCTCTACGAGCAGTACTTC,TRBD1,TRBV12-3/TRBV12-4,few,TRBJ2-7
CAISPWTGSSTDTQYF,TGTGCCATCAGTCCATGGACAGGATCTAGCACAGATACGCAGTATTTT,TRBD1,TRBV10-3,many,TRBJ2-3
CASSKQGISYGYTF,TGTGCCAGCAGTAAACAGGGTATCAGCTATGGCTACACCTTC,-,TRBV6-5,many,TRBJ1-2
CASTPAQGQPQHF,TGTGCCAGCACACCCGCTCAGGGTCAGCCCCAGCATTTT,-,TRBV28,-,TRBJ1-5
CASNPQGGRNTEAFF,TGTGCCAGCAACCCACAGGGGGGGAGGAACACTGAAGCTTTCTTT,TRBD1,TRBV7-9,-,TRBJ1-1
CASSLDGFAGEDTQYF,TGTGCCAGCAGCTTAGACGGGTTTGCAGGGGAGGATACGCAGTATTTT,-,TRBV13,-,TRBJ2-3
CASSPLTTSTDTQYF,TGTGCCAGCAGCCCGTTGACTACCAGCACAGATACGCAGTATTTT,-,TRBV7-9,few,TRBJ2-3
CASSLFGSEGEKLFF,TGTGCCAGCAGCCTCTTCGGGTCCGAGGGGGAAAAACTGTTTTTT,-,TRBV7-2,many,TRBJ1-4
CSASRVTGNTTYF,TGCAGTGCGAGCAGGGTTACTGGCAACACCACATATTTT,-,TRBV20-1,-,TRBJ1-3
CASTPIAGGPSKTQYF,TGTGCCAGCACCCCAATAGCGGGAGGGCCGTCAAAGACCCAGTACTTC,TRBD2,TRBV11-1,many,TRBJ2-5
CSASHPGQGNSPLHF,TGCAGTGCTTCACACCCGGGACAGGGCAATTCACCCCTCCACTTT,TRBD1,TRBV20-1,-,TRBJ1-6
CASSREDRDIIYGYTF,TGTGCCAGCAGCCGAGAGGACAGGGACATTATATATGGCTACACCTTC,TRBD1,TRBV7-9,many,TRBJ1-2
CASSFYICSARKSNTEAFF,-,-,TRBV7-9,-,TRBJ1-1
CASSVGGSNEQYF,TGTGCCAGCAGCGTAGGGGGGAGCAACGAGCAGTACTTC,-,TRBV9,-,TRBJ2-7
CASRMTSGTYEQYF,TGTGCCAGCAGGATGACTAGCGGGACCTACGAGCAGTACTTC,TRBD2,TRBV12-3/TRBV12-4,once,TRBJ2-7
CSARGQHYFMNTEAFF,TGCAGTGCTAGGGGACAGCACTACTTCATGAACACTGAAGCTTTCTTT,TRBD1,TRBV20-1,many,TRBJ1-1
CASSEWIAGLTDTQYF,TGTGCCAGCAGTGAATGGATAGCGGGACTCACAGATACGCAGTATTTT,TRBD2,TRBV6-1,many,TRBJ2-3
CASSGGTDYGYTF,TGTGCCAGTAGTGGGGGCACGGACTATGGCTACACCTTC,-,TRBV19,many,TRBJ1-2
CASSLRTNSYVSETQYF,TGTGCCAGCAGCCTTCGTACGAACTCCTACGTTTCGGAGACCCAGTACTTC,-,TRBV7-9,many,TRBJ2-5
CASGLGLVPQETQYF,TGTGCCAGCGGTCTTGGCTTGGTACCACAAGAGACCCAGTACTTC,-,TRBV11-1,-,TRBJ2-5
CASSQSLADYEQYF,TGTGCCAGCAGCCAATCCCTAGCAGACTACGAGCAGTACTTC,-,TRBV4-2,many,TRBJ2-7
CAGSRTSGSYEQYF,TGTGCCGGCAGCAGAACTAGCGGGAGTTACGAGCAGTACTTC,TRBD2,TRBV7-8,-,TRBJ2-7